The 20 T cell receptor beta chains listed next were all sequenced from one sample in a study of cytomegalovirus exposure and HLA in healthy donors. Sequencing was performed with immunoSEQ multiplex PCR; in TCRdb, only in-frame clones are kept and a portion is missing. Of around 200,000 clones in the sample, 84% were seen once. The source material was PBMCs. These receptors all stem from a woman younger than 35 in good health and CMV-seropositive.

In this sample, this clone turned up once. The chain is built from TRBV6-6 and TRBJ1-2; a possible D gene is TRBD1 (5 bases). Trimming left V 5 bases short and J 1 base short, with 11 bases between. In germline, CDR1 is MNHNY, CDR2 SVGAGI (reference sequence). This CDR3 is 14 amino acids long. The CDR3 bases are TGTGCCAGCAGTCTACAGGATAATAACTATGGCTACACCTTC. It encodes CASSLQDNNYGYTF.

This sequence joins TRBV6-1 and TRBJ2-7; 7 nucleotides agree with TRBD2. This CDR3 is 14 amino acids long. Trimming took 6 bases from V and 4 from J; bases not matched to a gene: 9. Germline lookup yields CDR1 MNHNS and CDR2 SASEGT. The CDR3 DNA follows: TGTGCCAGCAGAGGACCAAGGGGAGGGTACGAGCAGTACTTC. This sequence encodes CASRGPRGGYEQYF.

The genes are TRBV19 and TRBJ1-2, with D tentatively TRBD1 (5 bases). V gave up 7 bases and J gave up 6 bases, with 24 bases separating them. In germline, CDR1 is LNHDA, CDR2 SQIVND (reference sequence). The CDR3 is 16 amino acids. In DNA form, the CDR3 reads TGTGCCAGTAACACCGGACATCTAGTATGGGGCCATGGCTACACCTTC. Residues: CASNTGHLVWGHGYTF.

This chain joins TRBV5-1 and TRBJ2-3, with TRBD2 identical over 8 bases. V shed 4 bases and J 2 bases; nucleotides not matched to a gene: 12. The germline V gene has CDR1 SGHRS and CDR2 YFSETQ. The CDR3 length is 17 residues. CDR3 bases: TGCGCCAGCAGCCCTGGGACTAGTAGACCGTTCACAGATACGCAGTATTTT. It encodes CASSPGTSRPFTDTQYF.

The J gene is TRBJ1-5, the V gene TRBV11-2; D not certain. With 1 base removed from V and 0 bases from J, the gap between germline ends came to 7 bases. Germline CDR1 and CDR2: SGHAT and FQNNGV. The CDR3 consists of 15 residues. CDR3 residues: CASSLGSGSNQPQHF. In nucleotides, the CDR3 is TGTGCCAGCAGCTTAGGGTCAGGTAGCAATCAGCCCCAGCATTTT.

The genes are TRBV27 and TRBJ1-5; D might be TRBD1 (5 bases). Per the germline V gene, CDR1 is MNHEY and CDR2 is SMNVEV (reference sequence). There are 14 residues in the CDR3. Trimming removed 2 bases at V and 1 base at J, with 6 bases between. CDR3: CASSLGGSNQPQHF. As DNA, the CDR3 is TGTGCCAGCAGTTTAGGGGGGAGCAATCAGCCCCAGCATTTT.

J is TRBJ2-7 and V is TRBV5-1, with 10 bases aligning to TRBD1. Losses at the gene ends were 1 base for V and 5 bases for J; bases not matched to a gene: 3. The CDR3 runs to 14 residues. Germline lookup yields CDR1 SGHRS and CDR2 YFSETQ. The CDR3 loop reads CASSLRQGAHEQYF. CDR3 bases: TGCGCCAGCAGCTTGCGACAGGGGGCTCACGAGCAGTACTTC.

The CDR3 DNA is TGTGCCAGCAGTGAAGCTTCAGGGGAAGCTTTCTTT. It encodes CASSEASGEAFF. V gene TRBV2 combines with J gene TRBJ1-1; a possible D gene is TRBD1 (5 bases). From germline, CDR1 is SNHLY and CDR2 FYNNEI. V was pared by 0 bases and J by 8 bases, with 7 bases between. This CDR3 is 12 amino acids long.

Here the CDR3 reads CASSPGQLNTGELFF. CDR3 coding DNA: TGTGCCAGCAGCCCCGGACAATTGAACACCGGGGAGCTGTTTTTT. The chain couples TRBV5-6 to TRBJ2-2, with a tentative D call TRBD1 (5 bases). The V and J ends lost 4 bases and 1 base respectively, with 11 bases between them. The CDR3 length is 15 residues. The germline V gene encodes CDR1 SGHDT and CDR2 YYEEEE. Drawing the rest from reference TRBV5-6 and TRBJ2-2, the complete variable domain is DAGVTQSPTHLIKTRGQQVTLRCSPKSGHDTVSWYQQALGQGPQFIFQYYEEEERQRGNFPDRFSGHQFPNYSSELNVNALLLGDSALYLCASSPGQLNTGELFFGEGSRLTVL.

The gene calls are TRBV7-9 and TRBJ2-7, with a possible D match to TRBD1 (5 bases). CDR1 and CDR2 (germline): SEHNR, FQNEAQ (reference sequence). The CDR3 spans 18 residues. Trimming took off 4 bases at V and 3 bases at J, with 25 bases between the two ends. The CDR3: CASSSSRQSRIRGYEQYF. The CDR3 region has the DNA TGTGCCAGCAGCTCGTCAAGACAGTCTCGGATTAGGGGCTACGAGCAGTACTTC.

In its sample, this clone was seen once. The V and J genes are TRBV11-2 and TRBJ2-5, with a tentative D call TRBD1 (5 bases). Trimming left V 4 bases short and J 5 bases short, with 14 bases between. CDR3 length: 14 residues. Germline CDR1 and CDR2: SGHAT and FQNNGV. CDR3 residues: CASSSPRGHETQYF. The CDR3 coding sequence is TGTGCCAGCAGCTCCCCAAGGGGCCATGAGACCCAGTACTTC.

In DNA, the CDR3 is TGTGCCAGCAGCCGGGACAGGACTCAGCCCCAGCATTTT. Its protein product is CASSRDRTQPQHF. The rearrangement joins TRBV6-5 to TRBJ1-5, with 8 bases identical to TRBD1. Germline values: CDR1 MNHEY, CDR2 SVGAGI. V trimming: 6 bases; J trimming: 6 bases; junction bases outside the gene matches: 4. The CDR3 covers 13 residues.

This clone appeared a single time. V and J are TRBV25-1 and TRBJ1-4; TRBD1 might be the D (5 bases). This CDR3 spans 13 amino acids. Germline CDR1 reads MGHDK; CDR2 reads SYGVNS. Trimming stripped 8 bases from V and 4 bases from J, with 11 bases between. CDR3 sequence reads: CASETDINEKLFF. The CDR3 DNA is TGTGCCAGCGAGACAGACATTAATGAAAAACTGTTTTTT.

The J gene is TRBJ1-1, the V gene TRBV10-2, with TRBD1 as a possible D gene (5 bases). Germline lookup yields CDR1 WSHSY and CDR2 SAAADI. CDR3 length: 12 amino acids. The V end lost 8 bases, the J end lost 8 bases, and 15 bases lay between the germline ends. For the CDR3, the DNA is TGCGCCAGCGCCAGGGCTGGGCCCGAAGCTTTCTTT. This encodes CASARAGPEAFF.

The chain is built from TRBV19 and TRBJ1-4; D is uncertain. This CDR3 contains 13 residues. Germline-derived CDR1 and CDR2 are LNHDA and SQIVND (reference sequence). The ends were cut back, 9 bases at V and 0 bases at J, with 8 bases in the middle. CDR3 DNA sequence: TGTGCCAGCGCGGTTGCAACTAATGAAAAACTGTTTTTT. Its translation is CASAVATNEKLFF. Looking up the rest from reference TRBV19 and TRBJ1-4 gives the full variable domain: DGGITQSPKYLFRKEGQNVTLSCEQNLNHDAMYWYRQDPGQGLRLIYYSQIVNDFQKGDIAEGYSVSREKKESFPLTVTSAQKNPTAFYLCASAVATNEKLFFGSGTQLSVL.

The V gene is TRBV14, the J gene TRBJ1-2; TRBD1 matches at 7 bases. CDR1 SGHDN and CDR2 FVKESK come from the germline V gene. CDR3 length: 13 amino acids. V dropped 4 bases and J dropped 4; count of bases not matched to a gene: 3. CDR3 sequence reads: CASSLQGVYGYTF. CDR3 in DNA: TGTGCCAGCAGCCTTCAGGGGGTCTATGGCTACACCTTC.

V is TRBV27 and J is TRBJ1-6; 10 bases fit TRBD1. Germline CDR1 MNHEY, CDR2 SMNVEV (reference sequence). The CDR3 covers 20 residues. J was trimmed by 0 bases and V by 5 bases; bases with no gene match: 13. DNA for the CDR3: TGTGCCAGCAGTCTCAGGTTTCCGGGACAGGGGAGCTCCTATAATTCACCCCTCCACTTT. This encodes CASSLRFPGQGSSYNSPLHF.

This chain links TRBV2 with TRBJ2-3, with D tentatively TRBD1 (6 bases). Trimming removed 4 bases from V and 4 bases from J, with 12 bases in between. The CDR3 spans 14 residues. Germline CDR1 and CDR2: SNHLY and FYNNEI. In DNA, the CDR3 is TGTGCCAGCAGTGCCCAGGGGACACCAGATACGCAGTATTTT. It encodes CASSAQGTPDTQYF.

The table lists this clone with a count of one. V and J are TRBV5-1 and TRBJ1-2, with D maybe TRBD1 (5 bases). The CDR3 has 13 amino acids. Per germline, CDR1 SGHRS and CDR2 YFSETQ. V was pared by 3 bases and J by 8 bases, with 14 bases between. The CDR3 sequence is CASSWTGTPGYTF. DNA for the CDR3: TGCGCCAGCAGCTGGACCGGGACTCCCGGCTACACCTTC. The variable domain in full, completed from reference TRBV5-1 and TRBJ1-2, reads KAGVTQTPRYLIKTRGQQVTLSCSPISGHRSVSWYQQTPGQGLQFLFEYFSETQRNKGNFPGRFSGRQFSNSRSEMNVSTLELGDSALYLCASSWTGTPGYTFGSGTRLTVV.

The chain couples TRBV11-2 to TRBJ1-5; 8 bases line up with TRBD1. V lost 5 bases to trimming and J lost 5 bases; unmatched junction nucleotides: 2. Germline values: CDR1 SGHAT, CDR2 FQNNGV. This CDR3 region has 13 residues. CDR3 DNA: TGTGCCAGCAGCCCGGACAGGGATCAGCCCCAGCATTTT. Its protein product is CASSPDRDQPQHF.